These 11 T cell receptor beta chains were all obtained from the same sample, sequenced in a study of T-cell reconstitution after alpha-beta-depleted transplantation in children listed by TCRdb under 2016. The receptor library was made with PCR. Reads for this sample came from an Illumina HiSeq 2500. To normalize quantification of the TCRbeta repertoire, the TCR libraries were built with molecular barcoding that relied on unique molecular identifiers. TCRdb reprocessing: public reads trimmed at Q25 with fastp, clones called with MiXCR, in-frame beta chains kept. Under each unique CDR3 protein, matching rows form one entry showing the most common genes and DNA. This sample gives roughly 120,000 distinct CDR3 sequences in total; about 9.3% of them show up just once. Around 8.5% of the sample lies in the top ten. Sequenced material: PBMCs from the stem cell graft donor, taken from the stem cell graft. The receptors were gathered from a human donor who donated a stem cell graft to a child with acute lymphoblastic leukemia.

This clonotype was recorded many times. The rearrangement links TRBV12-3 or TRBV12-4 to TRBJ2-5, with D uncertain. The CDR3 covers 12 residues. The V end was cut by 3 bases, the J end by 6 bases, with 8 bases between. This chain's CDR3 is CASSLAAQTQYF. In nucleotides, the CDR3 is TGTGCCAGCAGTTTGGCCGCCCAGACCCAGTACTTC.

This clonotype was found many times. V usage is TRBV5-1 and J usage is TRBJ2-1; D gene ambiguous. Germline assignment: CDR1 SGHRS and CDR2 YFSETQ. V lost 2 bases to trimming and J lost 2 bases, with 8 bases between them. The CDR3 loop spans 14 amino acids. CDR3 residues: CASSFSEPYNEQFF. DNA for the CDR3: TGCGCCAGCAGCTTTTCAGAGCCCTACAATGAGCAGTTCTTC.

This clonotype was recorded at least ten times. The V call is TRBV27, the J call TRBJ2-1; the D gene is possibly TRBD1 (6 bases). Germline lookup yields CDR1 MNHEY and CDR2 SMNVEV (reference sequence). Between the trimmed V and J ends, which lost 2 bases and 7 bases, there was a span of 6 bases. The CDR3 has 12 residues. This CDR3 reads CASSLRGNEQFF. In DNA form, the CDR3 reads TGTGCCAGCAGTTTAAGGGGGAATGAGCAGTTCTTC.

This clonotype was observed many times. This chain uses TRBV20-1 with TRBJ1-2, with TRBD1 identical over 7 bases. This CDR3 has 15 residues. CDR1 and CDR2 (germline): DFQATT, SNEGSKA (reference sequence). Unmatched junction bases numbered 14, after V lost 2 bases and J lost 8 bases. The CDR3 here is CSARFPDRPGIGYTF. For the CDR3, the DNA is TGCAGTGCTAGATTCCCGGACAGGCCAGGCATCGGCTACACCTTC.

The sample holds many counts of this clonotype. The chain uses TRBV15 and TRBJ2-7; D is unresolved. Germline V gene data show CDR1 as LNHNV and CDR2 as YYDKDF (reference sequence). V dropped 1 base and J dropped 3 bases, with 7 bases sitting between them. CDR3 size: 13 residues. The CDR3 sequence is CATSRGPNYEQYF. CDR3 nucleotide sequence: TGTGCCACCAGCAGAGGACCGAACTACGAGCAGTACTTC.

This clonotype was counted many times. V and J are TRBV6-5 and TRBJ1-1; D call uncertain. The ends were cut back, 5 bases at V and 6 bases at J, with 10 bases in the middle. CDR3 length equals 12 residues. Germline CDR1 MNHEY, CDR2 SVGAGI. The CDR3: CASSPGRPEAFF. The CDR3 DNA sequence: TGTGCCAGCAGTCCGGGTCGTCCTGAAGCTTTCTTT.

This clonotype was counted at least ten times. The DNA for the CDR3 is TGCAGTGCTAGCTTCGGACTGTACCAAGAGACCCAGTACTTC. It translates to CSASFGLYQETQYF. The chain links TRBV20-1 to TRBJ2-5; a weak D match, TRBD2 (5 bases). The V gene lost 3 bases and the J gene lost 0 bases, with 11 bases spanning the gap. Germline values: CDR1 DFQATT, CDR2 SNEGSKA (reference sequence). The CDR3 is 14 residues long.

This clonotype was counted at least ten times. This rearrangement joins TRBV5-5 to TRBJ2-1, with 7 bases that match TRBD1. V lost 2 bases and J lost 10; bases outside the gene matches: 6. Germline loops: CDR1 SGHKS, CDR2 YYEKEE (reference sequence). The CDR3 extends over 13 amino acids. The CDR3, as DNA: TGTGCCAGCAGCTTACAGGGGTACAGCGAGCAGTTCTTC. Translation: CASSLQGYSEQFF.

The sample holds many counts of this clonotype. The chain carries TRBV5-1 and TRBJ1-6; 9 bases line up with TRBD1. CDR1 and CDR2 from the germline V gene are SGHRS and YFSETQ. V lost 4 bases, J lost 9 bases, and 5 bases stayed unmatched. The CDR3 is made up of 14 amino acids. For the CDR3, the DNA is TGCGCCAGCAGCACCGGACAGGGGATTTCACCCCTCCACTTT. Translating it yields CASSTGQGISPLHF.

There are many counts of this clonotype. The V and J genes are TRBV10-3 and TRBJ1-4; D perhaps matches TRBD1 (5 bases). This CDR3 contains 14 residues. V lost 6 bases to trimming and J lost 2 bases, with 10 bases between them. The V gene's germline CDR1 is ENHRY and CDR2 SYGVKD. CDR3 DNA sequence: TGTGCCATCAGATCGACAGAGACTAATGAAAAACTGTTTTTT. It translates to CAIRSTETNEKLFF.

The sample holds a few counts of this clonotype. Here the CDR3 DNA reads TGTGCCAGCAGCCCAGTACTAGCGGGATATAAGAACACCGGGGAGCTGTTTTTT. As protein: CASSPVLAGYKNTGELFF. The chain is built from TRBV7-3 and TRBJ2-2, with TRBD2 matching 10 bases. CDR3 length: 18 amino acids. V shed 5 bases and J 1 base; nucleotides not matched to a gene: 10. Germline assignment: CDR1 SGHTA and CDR2 FQGTGA.